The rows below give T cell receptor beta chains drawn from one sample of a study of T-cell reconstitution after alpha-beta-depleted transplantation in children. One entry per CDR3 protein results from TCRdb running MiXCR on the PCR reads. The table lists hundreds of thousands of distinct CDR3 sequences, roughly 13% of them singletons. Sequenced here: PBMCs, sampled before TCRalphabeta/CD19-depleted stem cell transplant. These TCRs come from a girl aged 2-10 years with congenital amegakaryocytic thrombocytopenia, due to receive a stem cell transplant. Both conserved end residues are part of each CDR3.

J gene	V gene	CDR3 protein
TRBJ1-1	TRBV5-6	CASSQRDSVTEAFF
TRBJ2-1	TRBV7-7	CASSLTSRAEQFF
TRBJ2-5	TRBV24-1	CATSEGQKRETQYF
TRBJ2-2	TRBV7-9	CASSPLQGRAGELFF
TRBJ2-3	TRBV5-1	CASSPGQDTQYF
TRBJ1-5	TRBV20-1	CSARDYRSSNQPQHF
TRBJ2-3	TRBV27	CASSEEGVTDTQYF
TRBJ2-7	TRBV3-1	CASSQVTGLRSSYEQYF
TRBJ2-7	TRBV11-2	CASGNPGTVPNGQYF
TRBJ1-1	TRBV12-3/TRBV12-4	CASHYIAMGTEAFF
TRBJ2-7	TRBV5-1	CASSYEGLYYEQYF
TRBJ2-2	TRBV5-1	CASSLRWNTGELFF
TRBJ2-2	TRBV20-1	CSALPPGGTGELFF
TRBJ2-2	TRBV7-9	CASSFDGIISGELFF
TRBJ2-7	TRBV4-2	CASSQELAVSYEQYF
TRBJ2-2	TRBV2	CASSGTSGSRTGELFF
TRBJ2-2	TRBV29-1	CSVELGTGELFF
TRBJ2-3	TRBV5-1	CASRRAYAGRTDTQYF
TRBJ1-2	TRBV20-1	CSAADGYTF
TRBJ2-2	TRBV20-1	CSAMTSANTGELFF
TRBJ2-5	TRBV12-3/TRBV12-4	CASSFRLAGISQETQYF
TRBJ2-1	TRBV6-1	CASSDLVWGYNEQFF
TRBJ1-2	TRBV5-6	CASSSNRPTYGYTF
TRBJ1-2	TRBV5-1	CASSSATGADYGYTF
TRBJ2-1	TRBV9	CASSVRTGQYNEQFF
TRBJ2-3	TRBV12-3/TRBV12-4	CASQRARRGLLNTQYF
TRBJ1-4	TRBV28	CASSLPGAVNEKLFF
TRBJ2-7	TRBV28	CASRTDRGQYF
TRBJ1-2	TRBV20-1	CSTGDYGYTF